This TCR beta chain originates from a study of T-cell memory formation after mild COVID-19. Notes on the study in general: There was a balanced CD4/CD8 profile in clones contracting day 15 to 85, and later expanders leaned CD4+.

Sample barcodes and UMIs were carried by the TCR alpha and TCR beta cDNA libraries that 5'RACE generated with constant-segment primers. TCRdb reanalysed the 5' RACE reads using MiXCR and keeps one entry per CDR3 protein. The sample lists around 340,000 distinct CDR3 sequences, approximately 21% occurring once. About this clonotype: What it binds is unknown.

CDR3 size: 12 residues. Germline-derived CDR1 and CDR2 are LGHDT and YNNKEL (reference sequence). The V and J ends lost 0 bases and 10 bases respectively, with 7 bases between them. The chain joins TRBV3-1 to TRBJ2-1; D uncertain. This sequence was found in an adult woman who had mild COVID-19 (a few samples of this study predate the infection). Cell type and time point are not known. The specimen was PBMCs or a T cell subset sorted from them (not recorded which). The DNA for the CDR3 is TGTGCCAGCAGCCAAGAGGCGACGGAGCAGTTCTTC. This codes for CASSQEATEQFF.